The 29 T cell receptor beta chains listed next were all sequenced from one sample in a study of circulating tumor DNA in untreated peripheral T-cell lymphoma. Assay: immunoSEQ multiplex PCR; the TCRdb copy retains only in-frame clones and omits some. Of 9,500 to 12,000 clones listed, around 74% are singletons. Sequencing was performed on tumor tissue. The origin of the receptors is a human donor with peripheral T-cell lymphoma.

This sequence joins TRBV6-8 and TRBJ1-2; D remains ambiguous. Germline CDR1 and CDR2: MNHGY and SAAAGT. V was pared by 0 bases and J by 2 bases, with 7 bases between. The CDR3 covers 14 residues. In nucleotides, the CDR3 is TGTGCCAGCAGTTACTCAGCCAGAAACTATGGCTACACCTTC. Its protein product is CASSYSARNYGYTF.

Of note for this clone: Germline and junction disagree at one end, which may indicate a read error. This chain's CDR3 is CASSLGTAGTGELFF. CDR3 nucleotides: TGTGCTAGCAGCCTAGGGACGGCGGGGACCGGGGAGCTGTTTTTT. This chain uses TRBV7-7 with TRBJ2-2; possible D gene TRBD2, 6 bases. Germline CDR1 and CDR2: SSHAT and FNYEAQ (reference sequence). CDR3 length: 15 amino acids. The whole variable domain, remainder taken from reference TRBV7-7 and TRBJ2-2, is GAGVSQSPRYKVTKRGQDVTLRCDPISSHATLYWYQQALGQGPEFLTYFNYEAQPDKSGLPSDRFSAERPEGSISTLTIQRTEQRDSAMYRCASSLGTAGTGELFFGEGSRLTVL.

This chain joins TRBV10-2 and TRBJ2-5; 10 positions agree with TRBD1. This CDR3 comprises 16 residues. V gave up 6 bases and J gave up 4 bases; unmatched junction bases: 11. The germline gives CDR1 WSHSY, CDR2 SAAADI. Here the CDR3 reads CASSVSGTGVGETQYF. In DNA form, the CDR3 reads TGCGCCAGCAGCGTTTCCGGGACAGGGGTAGGAGAGACCCAGTACTTC.

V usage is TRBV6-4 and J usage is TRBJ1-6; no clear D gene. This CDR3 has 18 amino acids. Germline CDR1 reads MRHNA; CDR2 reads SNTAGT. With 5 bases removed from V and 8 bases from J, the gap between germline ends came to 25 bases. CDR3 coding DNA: TGTGCCAGCAGTACAACAGAAGGAATAGGTTGGAGGGATTCACCCCTCCACTTT. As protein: CASSTTEGIGWRDSPLHF.

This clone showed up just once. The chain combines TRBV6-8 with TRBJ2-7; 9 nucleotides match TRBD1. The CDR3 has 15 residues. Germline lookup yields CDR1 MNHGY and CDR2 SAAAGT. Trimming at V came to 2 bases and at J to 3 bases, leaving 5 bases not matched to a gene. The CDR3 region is CASSYAGTGLYEQYF. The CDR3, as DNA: TGTGCCAGCAGTTACGCCGGGACAGGGCTCTACGAGCAGTACTTC.

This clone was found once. The DNA for the CDR3 is TGTGCCAGCTCCCTCGGGACGGGGGAGCACACTGAAGCTTTCTTT. It yields the protein CASSLGTGEHTEAFF. This chain uses TRBV18 with TRBJ1-1; D is possibly TRBD1 (5 bases). CDR1 is KGHSH, CDR2 LQKENI, per germline. V lost 6 bases, J lost 3 bases, and 17 bases lay in between. The CDR3 contains 15 residues.

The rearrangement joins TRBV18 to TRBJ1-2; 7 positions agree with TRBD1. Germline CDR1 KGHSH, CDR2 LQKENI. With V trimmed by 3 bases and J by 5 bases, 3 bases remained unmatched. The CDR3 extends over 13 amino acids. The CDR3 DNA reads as TGTGCCAGCTCACCCGACAGGGATTATGGCTACACCTTC. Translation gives CASSPDRDYGYTF.

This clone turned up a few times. Here the CDR3 reads CASSLERWNTEAFF. CDR3 DNA: TGTGCCAGCAGCTTAGAGAGGTGGAACACTGAAGCTTTCTTT. The chain has TRBV11-3 and TRBJ1-1, with D hard to call. Trimming removed 0 bases from V and 1 base from J, with 6 bases in between. Germline values: CDR1 SGHNT, CDR2 YENEEA. There are 14 residues in the CDR3.

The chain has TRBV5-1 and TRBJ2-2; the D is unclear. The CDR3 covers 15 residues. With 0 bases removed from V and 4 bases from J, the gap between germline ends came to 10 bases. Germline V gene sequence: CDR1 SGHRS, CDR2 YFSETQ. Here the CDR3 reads CASSLDPQVTGELFF. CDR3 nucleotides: TGCGCCAGCAGCTTGGACCCCCAAGTCACCGGGGAGCTGTTTTTT. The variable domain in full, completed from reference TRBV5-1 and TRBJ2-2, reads KAGVTQTPRYLIKTRGQQVTLSCSPISGHRSVSWYQQTPGQGLQFLFEYFSETQRNKGNFPGRFSGRQFSNSRSEMNVSTLELGDSALYLCASSLDPQVTGELFFGEGSRLTVL.

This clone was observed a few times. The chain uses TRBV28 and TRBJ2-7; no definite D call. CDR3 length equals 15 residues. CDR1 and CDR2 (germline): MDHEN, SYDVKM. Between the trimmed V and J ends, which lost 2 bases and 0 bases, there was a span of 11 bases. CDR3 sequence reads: CASSLVENFSYEQYF. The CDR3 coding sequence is TGTGCCAGCAGTTTAGTAGAGAATTTCTCCTACGAGCAGTACTTC.

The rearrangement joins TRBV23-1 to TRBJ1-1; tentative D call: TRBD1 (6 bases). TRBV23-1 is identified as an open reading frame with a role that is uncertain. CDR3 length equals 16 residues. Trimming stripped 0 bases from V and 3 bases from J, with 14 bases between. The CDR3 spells CASSQSREAGDTEAFF. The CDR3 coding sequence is TGCGCCAGCAGTCAATCTAGGGAAGCAGGGGACACTGAAGCTTTCTTT.

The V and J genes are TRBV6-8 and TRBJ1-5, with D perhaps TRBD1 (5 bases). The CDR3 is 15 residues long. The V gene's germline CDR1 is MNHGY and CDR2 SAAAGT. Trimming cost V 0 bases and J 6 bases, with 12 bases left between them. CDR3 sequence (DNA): TGTGCCAGCAGTTACTCGTGGGGTCAGGGTCAGCCCCAGCATTTT. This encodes CASSYSWGQGQPQHF.

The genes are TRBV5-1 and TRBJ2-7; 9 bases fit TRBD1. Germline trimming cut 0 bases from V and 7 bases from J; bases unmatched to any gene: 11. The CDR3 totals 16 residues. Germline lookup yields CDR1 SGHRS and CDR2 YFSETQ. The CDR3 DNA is TGCGCCAGCAGCTTGGGGTCGGGGACAGGGATAAAAGAGCAGTACTTC. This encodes CASSLGSGTGIKEQYF.

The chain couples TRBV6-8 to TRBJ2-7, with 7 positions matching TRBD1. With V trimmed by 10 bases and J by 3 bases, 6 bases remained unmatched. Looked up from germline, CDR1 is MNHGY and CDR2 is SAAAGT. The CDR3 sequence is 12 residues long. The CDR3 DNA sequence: TGTGCCACTACCGGGACAGACTACGAGCAGTACTTC. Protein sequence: CATTGTDYEQYF.

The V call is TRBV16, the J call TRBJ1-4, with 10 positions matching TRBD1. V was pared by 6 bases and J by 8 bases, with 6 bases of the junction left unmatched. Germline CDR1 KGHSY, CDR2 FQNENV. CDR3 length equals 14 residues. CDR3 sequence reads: CASSADRGGEKLFF. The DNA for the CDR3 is TGTGCCAGCAGTGCGGACAGGGGGGGCGAAAAACTGTTTTTT.

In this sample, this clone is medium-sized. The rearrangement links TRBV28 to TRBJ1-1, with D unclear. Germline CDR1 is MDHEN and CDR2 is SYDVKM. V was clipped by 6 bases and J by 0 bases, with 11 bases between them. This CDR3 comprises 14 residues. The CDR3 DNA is TGTGCCAGCAGGGCATGGCTCATGAACACTGAAGCTTTCTTT. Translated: CASRAWLMNTEAFF.

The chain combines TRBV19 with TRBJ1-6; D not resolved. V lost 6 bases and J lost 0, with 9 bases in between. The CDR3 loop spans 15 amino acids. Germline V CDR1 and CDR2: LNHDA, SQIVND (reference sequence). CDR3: CASRAGSSYNSPLHF. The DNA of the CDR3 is TGTGCCAGTAGGGCCGGGAGCTCCTATAATTCACCCCTCCACTTT.

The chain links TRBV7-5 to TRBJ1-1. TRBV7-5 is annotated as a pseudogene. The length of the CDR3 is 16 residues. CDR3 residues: CASSLDLWEGGAEAFF. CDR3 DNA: TGTGCCAGCAGCTTAGATCTTTGGGAAGGGGGGGCTGAAGCTTTCTTT.

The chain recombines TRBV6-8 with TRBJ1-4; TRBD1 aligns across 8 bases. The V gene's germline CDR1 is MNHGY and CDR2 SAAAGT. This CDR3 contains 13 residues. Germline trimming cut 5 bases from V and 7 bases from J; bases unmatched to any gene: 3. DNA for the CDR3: TGTGCCAGCAGTCCCGACAGGGGTGAAAAACTGTTTTTT. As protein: CASSPDRGEKLFF.

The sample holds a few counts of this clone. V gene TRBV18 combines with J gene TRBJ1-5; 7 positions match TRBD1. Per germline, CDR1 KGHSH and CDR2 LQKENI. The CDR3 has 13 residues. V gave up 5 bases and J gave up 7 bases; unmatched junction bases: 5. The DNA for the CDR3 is TGTGCCAGCTCAGCTACAGGGGCGCAGCCCCAGCATTTT. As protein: CASSATGAQPQHF.

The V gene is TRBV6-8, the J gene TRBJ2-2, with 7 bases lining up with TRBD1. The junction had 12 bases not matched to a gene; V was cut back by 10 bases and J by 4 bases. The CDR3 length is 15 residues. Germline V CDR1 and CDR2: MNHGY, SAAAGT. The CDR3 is CATSDREGITGELFF. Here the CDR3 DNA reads TGTGCCACCTCCGACAGGGAAGGTATCACCGGGGAGCTGTTTTTT.

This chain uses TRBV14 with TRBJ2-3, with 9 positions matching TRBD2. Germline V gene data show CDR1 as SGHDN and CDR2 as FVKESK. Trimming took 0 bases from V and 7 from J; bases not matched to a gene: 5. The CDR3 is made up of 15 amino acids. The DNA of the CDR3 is TGTGCCAGCAGCCAAGATAGACTAGCGGCCCATACGCAGTATTTT. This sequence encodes CASSQDRLAAHTQYF.

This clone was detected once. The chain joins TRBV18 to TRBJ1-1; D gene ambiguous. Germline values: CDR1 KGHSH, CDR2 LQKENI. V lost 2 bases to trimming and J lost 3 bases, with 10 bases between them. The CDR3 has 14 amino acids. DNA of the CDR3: TGTGCCAGCTCACCAAGTAGAGTTGACACTGAAGCTTTCTTT. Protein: CASSPSRVDTEAFF.

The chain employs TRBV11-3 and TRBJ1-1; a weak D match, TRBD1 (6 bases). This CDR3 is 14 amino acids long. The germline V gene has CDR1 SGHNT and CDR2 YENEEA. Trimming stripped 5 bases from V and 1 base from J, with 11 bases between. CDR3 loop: CASSQSTGNTEAFF. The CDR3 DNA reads TGTGCCAGCAGCCAGTCGACAGGGAACACTGAAGCTTTCTTT.

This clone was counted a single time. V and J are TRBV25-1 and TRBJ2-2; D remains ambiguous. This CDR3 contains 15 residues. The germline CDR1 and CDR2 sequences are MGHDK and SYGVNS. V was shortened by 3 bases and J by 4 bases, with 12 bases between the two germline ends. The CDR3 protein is CASSDGESLTGELFF. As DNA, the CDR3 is TGTGCCAGCAGTGATGGGGAAAGTCTCACCGGGGAGCTGTTTTTT.

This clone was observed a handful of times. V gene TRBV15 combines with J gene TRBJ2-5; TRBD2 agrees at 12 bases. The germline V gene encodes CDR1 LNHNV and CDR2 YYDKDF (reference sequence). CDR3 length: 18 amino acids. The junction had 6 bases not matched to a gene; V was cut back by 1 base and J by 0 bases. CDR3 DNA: TGTGCCACCAGCAGAGGACTAGCGGGGGTCTCGTACCAAGAGACCCAGTACTTC. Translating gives CATSRGLAGVSYQETQYF.

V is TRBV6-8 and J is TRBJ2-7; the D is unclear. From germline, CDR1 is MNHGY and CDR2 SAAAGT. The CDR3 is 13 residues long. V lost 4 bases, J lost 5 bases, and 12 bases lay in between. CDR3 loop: CASSSRPENEQYF. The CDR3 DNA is TGTGCCAGCAGTTCACGGCCGGAGAACGAGCAGTACTTC.

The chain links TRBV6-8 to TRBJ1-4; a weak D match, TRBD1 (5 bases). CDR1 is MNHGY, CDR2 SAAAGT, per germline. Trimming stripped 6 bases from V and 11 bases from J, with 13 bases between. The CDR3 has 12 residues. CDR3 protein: CASRTAGVKLFF. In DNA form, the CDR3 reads TGTGCCAGCAGGACGGCGGGGGTGAAACTGTTTTTT.

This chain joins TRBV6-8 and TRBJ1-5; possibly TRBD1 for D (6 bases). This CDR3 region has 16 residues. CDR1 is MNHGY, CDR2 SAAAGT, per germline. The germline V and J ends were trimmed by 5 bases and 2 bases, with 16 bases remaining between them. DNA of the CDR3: TGTGCCAGCAGTCTTAGACAGGCCTCGGGCAATCAGCCCCAGCATTTT. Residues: CASSLRQASGNQPQHF.